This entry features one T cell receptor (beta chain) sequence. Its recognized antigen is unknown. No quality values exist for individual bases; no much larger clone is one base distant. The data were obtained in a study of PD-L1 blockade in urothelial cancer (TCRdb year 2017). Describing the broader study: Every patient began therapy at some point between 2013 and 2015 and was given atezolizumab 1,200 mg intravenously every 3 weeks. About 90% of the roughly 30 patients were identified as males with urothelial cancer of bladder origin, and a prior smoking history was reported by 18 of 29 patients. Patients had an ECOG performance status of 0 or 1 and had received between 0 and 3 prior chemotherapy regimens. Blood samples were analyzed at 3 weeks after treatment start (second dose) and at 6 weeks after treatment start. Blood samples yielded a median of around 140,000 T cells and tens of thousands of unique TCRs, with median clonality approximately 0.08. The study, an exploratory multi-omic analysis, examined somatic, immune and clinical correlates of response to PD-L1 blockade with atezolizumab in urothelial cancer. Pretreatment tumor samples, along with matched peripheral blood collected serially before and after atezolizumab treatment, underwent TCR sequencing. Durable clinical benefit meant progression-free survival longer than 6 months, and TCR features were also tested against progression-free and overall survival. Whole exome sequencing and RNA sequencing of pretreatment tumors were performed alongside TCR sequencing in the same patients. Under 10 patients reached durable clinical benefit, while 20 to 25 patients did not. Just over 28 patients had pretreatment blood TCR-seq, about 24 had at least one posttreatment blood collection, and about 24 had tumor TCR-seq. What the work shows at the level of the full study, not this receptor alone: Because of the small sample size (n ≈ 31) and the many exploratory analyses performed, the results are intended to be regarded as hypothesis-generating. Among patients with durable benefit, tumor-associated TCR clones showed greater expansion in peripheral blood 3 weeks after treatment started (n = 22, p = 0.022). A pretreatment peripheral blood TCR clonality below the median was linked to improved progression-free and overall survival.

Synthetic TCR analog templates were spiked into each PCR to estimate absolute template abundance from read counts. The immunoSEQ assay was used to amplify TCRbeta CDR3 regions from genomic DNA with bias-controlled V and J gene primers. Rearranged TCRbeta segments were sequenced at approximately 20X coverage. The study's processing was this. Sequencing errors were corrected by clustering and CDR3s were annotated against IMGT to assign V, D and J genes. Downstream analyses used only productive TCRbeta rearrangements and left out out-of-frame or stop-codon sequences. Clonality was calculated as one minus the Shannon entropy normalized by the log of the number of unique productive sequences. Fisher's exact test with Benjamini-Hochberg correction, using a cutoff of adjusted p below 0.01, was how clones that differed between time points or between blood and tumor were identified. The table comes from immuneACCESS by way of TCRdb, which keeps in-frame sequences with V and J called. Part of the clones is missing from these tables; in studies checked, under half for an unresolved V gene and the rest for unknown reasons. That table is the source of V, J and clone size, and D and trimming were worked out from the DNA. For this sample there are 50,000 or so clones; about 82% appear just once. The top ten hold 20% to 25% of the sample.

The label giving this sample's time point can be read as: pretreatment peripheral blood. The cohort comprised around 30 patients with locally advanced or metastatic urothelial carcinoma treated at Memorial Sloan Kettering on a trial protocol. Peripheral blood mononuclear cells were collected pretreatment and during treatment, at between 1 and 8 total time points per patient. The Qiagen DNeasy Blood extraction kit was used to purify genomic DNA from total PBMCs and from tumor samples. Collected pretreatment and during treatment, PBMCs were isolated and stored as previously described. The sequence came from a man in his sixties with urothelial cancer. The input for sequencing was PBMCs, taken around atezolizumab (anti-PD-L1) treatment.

The nucleotides read TGTGCCACCAGCAGGCCTAGGATTAGTGAAAAACTGTTTTTT. Protein translation: CATSRPRISEKLFF. The sequence is built from TRBV15 and TRBJ1-4; there is no confident call for the D gene. A distance of 12 bases separates the germline ends of V and J, which lose 3 bases and 7 bases respectively. The germline V gene (reference sequence) sets CDR1 to LNHNV and CDR2 to YYDKDF. Spanning cysteine to phenylalanine, the CDR3 consists of 14 amino acids. The retained sequence is limited to the CDR3, 42 bases, with the frame set at the first base.